These 7 T cell receptor beta chains were all obtained from the same sample, sequenced in a study of cytomegalovirus exposure and HLA in healthy donors. The protocol was immunoSEQ multiplex PCR, while the TCRdb copy is restricted to in-frame clones and leaves out a portion. The sample holds approximately 39,000 clones, 85% to 95% seen once. Sequencing was performed on PBMCs. These receptors all stem from a man between 18 and 29 years old in good health and CMV-seronegative.

This rearrangement joins TRBV29-1 to TRBJ2-5; 11 bases map to TRBD2. V shed 3 bases and J 6 bases; nucleotides not matched to a gene: 6. The CDR3 is 14 residues long. In germline, CDR1 is SQVTM, CDR2 ANQGSEA. Written as DNA, the CDR3 is TGCAGCGTTGATAGCGGGGGGGCTCGGAAGACCCAGTACTTC. Translating it yields CSVDSGGARKTQYF.

This chain joins TRBV15 and TRBJ1-1; 7 bases are shared with TRBD1. V lost 0 bases to trimming and J lost 4 bases; unmatched junction nucleotides: 2. Germline V gene sequence: CDR1 LNHNV, CDR2 YYDKDF (reference sequence). This CDR3 has 14 amino acids. CDR3 coding DNA: TGTGCCACCAGCAGAGAAGGGGGCATCACTGAAGCTTTCTTT. It encodes CATSREGGITEAFF.

This chain connects TRBV5-1 to TRBJ1-4; weak D call: TRBD1 (5 bases). Germline CDR1 is SGHRS and CDR2 is YFSETQ. CDR3 length: 14 amino acids. Trimming took off 0 bases at V and 3 bases at J, with 6 bases between the two ends. Here the CDR3 DNA reads TGCGCCAGCAGCTTGGGGGGGGCTAATGAAAAACTGTTTTTT. This translates into CASSLGGANEKLFF.

The chain employs TRBV18 and TRBJ2-1; 12 positions match TRBD2. The V segment lost 5 bases and the J segment 8 bases; nucleotides outside the gene matches: 7. Germline CDR1 is KGHSH and CDR2 is LQKENI. The CDR3 is made up of 15 amino acids. The chain's CDR3 is CASSTTTSGSDEQFF. DNA for the CDR3: TGTGCCAGCTCAACGACGACTAGCGGGAGCGATGAGCAGTTCTTC.

CDR3 in DNA: TGTGCCAGCAGCCCCCTAAGAACCTCCTACGAGCAGTACTTC. It translates to CASSPLRTSYEQYF. This chain connects TRBV5-6 to TRBJ2-7, with D hard to call. Looked up from germline, CDR1 is SGHDT and CDR2 is YYEEEE. The CDR3 runs 14 residues. Trimming took 4 bases from V and 0 from J, leaving 11 bases between them.

V gene TRBV5-1 combines with J gene TRBJ1-1; TRBD1 matches 11 bases. Germline lookup yields CDR1 SGHRS and CDR2 YFSETQ. V shed 4 bases and J 1 base; nucleotides not matched to a gene: 9. The CDR3 runs 17 residues. The CDR3 loop is CASSRIGQGAPNTEAFF. CDR3 DNA: TGCGCCAGCAGCCGGATAGGACAGGGGGCTCCGAACACTGAAGCTTTCTTT.

This clone was seen just once. This chain joins TRBV11-1 and TRBJ1-1; 8 bases line up with TRBD1. CDR1 is SGHAT and CDR2 is FQDESV in the germline V gene (reference sequence). This CDR3 contains 14 residues. After removal of 6 bases from V and 6 bases from J, the junction contained 9 bases not matched to a gene. CDR3 DNA: TGTGCCAGCAGTTCGGGACAGGTTCTAGCTGAAGCTTTCTTT. Encoded protein: CASSSGQVLAEAFF.